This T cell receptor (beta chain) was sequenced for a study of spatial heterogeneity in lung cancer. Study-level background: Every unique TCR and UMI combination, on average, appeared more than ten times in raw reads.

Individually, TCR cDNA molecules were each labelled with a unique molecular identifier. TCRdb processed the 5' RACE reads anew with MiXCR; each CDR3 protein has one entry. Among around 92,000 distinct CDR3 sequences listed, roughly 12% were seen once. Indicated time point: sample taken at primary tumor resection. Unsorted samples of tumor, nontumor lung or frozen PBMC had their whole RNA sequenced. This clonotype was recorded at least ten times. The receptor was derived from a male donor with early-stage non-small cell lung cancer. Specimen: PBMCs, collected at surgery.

The CDR3 nucleotides read TGTGCCAGCAGCCCAGTTGGTGGACTCCTACGGGAGCAGTACTTC. Translation gives CASSPVGGLLREQYF. The rearrangement joins TRBV11-2 to TRBJ2-7, with D maybe TRBD2 (5 bases). V shed 5 bases and J shed 7 bases, with 21 bases lying between them. Germline values: CDR1 SGHAT, CDR2 FQNNGV. CDR3 length equals 15 residues.